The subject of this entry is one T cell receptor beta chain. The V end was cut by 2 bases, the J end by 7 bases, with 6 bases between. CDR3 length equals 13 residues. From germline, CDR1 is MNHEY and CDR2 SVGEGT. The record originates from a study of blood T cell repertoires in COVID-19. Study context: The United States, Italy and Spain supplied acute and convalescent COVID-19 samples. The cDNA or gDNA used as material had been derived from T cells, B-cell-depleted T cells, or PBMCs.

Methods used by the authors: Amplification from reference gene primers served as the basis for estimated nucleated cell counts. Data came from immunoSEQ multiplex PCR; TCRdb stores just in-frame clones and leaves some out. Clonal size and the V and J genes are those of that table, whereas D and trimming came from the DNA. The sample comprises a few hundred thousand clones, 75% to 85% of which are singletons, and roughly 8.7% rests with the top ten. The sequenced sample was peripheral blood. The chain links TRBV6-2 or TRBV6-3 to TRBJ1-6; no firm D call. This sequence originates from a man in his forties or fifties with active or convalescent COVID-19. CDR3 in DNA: TGTGCCAGCAGTTACGGGAGAAATTCACCCCTCCACTTT. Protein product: CASSYGRNSPLHF.